This is a list of T cell receptor beta chains from one sample in a study of post-analysis software for immune sequencing data. MiXCR, run by TCRdb on the PCR reads, gives a single entry per CDR3 protein. In the table there are about 460,000 distinct CDR3 sequences, over 35% of which are singletons. Sample: blood. These receptors came from a girl aged 10 to 17 with multiple sclerosis. The CDR3 runs from the conserved cysteine through the conserved F or W. Fields, in order: CDR3 protein, CDR3 DNA, J gene, clone size, V gene, D gene. D genes are given only for firm matches. Rows give clone size only sometimes, using once, few, many, or a class for an expanded clone.

CDR3aa: CASSLKQRSYEQYF
CDR3nt: TGTGCCAGCAGTTTAAAACAGCGATCCTACGAGCAGTACTTC
j_gene: TRBJ2-7
abundance: few
v_gene: TRBV12-3/TRBV12-4
d_gene: -

CDR3aa: CASSLASRERSEQYF
CDR3nt: TGTGCCAGCAGCTTAGCCTCCCGGGAAAGGAGCGAGCAGTACTTC
j_gene: TRBJ2-7
abundance: -
v_gene: TRBV7-8
d_gene: -

CDR3aa: CASSPFMGGSYEQYF
CDR3nt: TGTGCCAGCAGCCCCTTCATGGGGGGTTCCTACGAGCAGTACTTC
j_gene: TRBJ2-7
abundance: -
v_gene: TRBV3-1
d_gene: -

CDR3aa: CASADRQGRNIQYF
CDR3nt: TGTGCCAGCGCAGACCGACAGGGTAGGAACATTCAGTACTTC
j_gene: TRBJ2-4
abundance: -
v_gene: TRBV18
d_gene: TRBD1

CDR3aa: CASSSPGRWQETQYF
CDR3nt: TGTGCCAGCAGTTCTCCCGGCCGGTGGCAAGAGACCCAGTACTTC
j_gene: TRBJ2-5
abundance: few
v_gene: TRBV6-5
d_gene: -

CDR3aa: CASSFSRTSGRDEQFF
CDR3nt: TGTGCCAGCAGTTTTTCCAGGACTAGCGGGAGAGATGAGCAGTTCTTC
j_gene: TRBJ2-1
abundance: -
v_gene: TRBV12-3/TRBV12-4
d_gene: TRBD2

CDR3aa: CASSSSWGPGVSYEQYF
CDR3nt: TGTGCCAGCAGTTCTAGTTGGGGTCCGGGGGTTTCGTACGAGCAGTACTTC
j_gene: TRBJ2-7
abundance: once
v_gene: TRBV7-6
d_gene: -

CDR3aa: CASSSPLAGGYHEQYF
CDR3nt: TGTGCCAGCAGTTCCCCCCTAGCGGGAGGGTACCACGAGCAGTACTTC
j_gene: TRBJ2-7
abundance: -
v_gene: TRBV28
d_gene: TRBD2

CDR3aa: CASSSPGLYNGQFF
CDR3nt: TGTGCCAGCAGCTCCCCGGGACTTTACAATGGGCAGTTCTTC
j_gene: TRBJ2-1
abundance: -
v_gene: TRBV7-2
d_gene: -

CDR3aa: CASALITGRWANEQFF
CDR3nt: TGTGCTAGTGCTCTAATAACAGGGAGGTGGGCGAATGAGCAGTTCTTC
j_gene: TRBJ2-1
abundance: -
v_gene: TRBV12-5
d_gene: -

CDR3aa: CSAKSLAGVDYEQYF
CDR3nt: TGCAGTGCTAAAAGCCTAGCGGGAGTCGACTACGAGCAGTACTTC
j_gene: TRBJ2-7
abundance: -
v_gene: TRBV20-1
d_gene: TRBD2

CDR3aa: CAIRANSGAAYEQYF
CDR3nt: TGTGCCATCAGGGCTAACAGCGGAGCAGCCTACGAGCAGTACTTC
j_gene: TRBJ2-7
abundance: few
v_gene: TRBV10-3
d_gene: -

CDR3aa: CASSFTGEDSYEQYF
CDR3nt: TGTGCCAGCAGTTTCACAGGGGAGGACTCCTACGAGCAGTACTTC
j_gene: TRBJ2-7
abundance: -
v_gene: TRBV6-6
d_gene: -

CDR3aa: CASSPSPTSRNYNEQFF
CDR3nt: TGTGCCAGCAGCCCCTCACCCACTTCGCGGAACTACAATGAGCAGTTCTTC
j_gene: TRBJ2-1
abundance: -
v_gene: TRBV27
d_gene: -

CDR3aa: CASSLIRGSLYTF
CDR3nt: TGTGCCAGCAGTTTAATTCGGGGCAGCCTCTACACCTTC
j_gene: TRBJ1-2
abundance: few
v_gene: TRBV27
d_gene: -

CDR3aa: CASSQERGRGLSYNEQYF
CDR3nt: TGCGCCAGCAGCCAAGAACGCGGGAGGGGTCTCTCCTACAATGAGCAGTACTTC
j_gene: TRBJ2-7
abundance: -
v_gene: TRBV4-3
d_gene: TRBD2

CDR3aa: CGVEGREGLGVGTQYF
CDR3nt: TGCGGCGTTGAAGGGCGGGAGGGCCTGGGTGTTGGGACCCAGTACTTC
j_gene: TRBJ2-5
abundance: -
v_gene: TRBV29-1
d_gene: TRBD2

CDR3aa: CSARRTRTTKTQYF
CDR3nt: TGCAGTGCTAGGCGAACTAGAACGACAAAGACCCAGTACTTC
j_gene: TRBJ2-5
abundance: -
v_gene: TRBV20-1
d_gene: -

CDR3aa: CASSPQGAQNSYEQYF
CDR3nt: TGCGCCAGCAGCCCGCAGGGGGCTCAAAACTCCTACGAGCAGTACTTC
j_gene: TRBJ2-7
abundance: few
v_gene: TRBV5-1
d_gene: TRBD1

CDR3aa: CSAPRTELYGYTF
CDR3nt: TGCAGTGCTCCACGGACAGAACTCTATGGCTACACCTTC
j_gene: TRBJ1-2
abundance: -
v_gene: TRBV20-1
d_gene: -

CDR3aa: CASSFTRGLSTEAFF
CDR3nt: TGTGCCAGCAGTTTTACGAGGGGGCTAAGCACTGAAGCTTTCTTT
j_gene: TRBJ1-1
abundance: -
v_gene: TRBV12-3/TRBV12-4
d_gene: TRBD1

CDR3aa: CASSLGDRAGANVLTF
CDR3nt: TGCGCCAGCAGCTTGGGGGACAGGGCTGGGGCCAACGTCCTGACTTTC
j_gene: TRBJ2-6
abundance: -
v_gene: TRBV5-1
d_gene: TRBD1

CDR3aa: CASKPLANTGELFF
CDR3nt: TGTGCCAGCAAGCCGTTGGCGAACACAGGGGAGCTGTTTTTT
j_gene: TRBJ2-2
abundance: -
v_gene: TRBV7-3
d_gene: -

CDR3aa: CASSKEETDDPPAFF
CDR3nt: TGTGCCAGCAGCAAAGAGGAGACAGACGACCCTCCAGCTTTCTTT
j_gene: TRBJ1-1
abundance: few
v_gene: TRBV21-1
d_gene: -

CDR3aa: CASESAQRGEQFF
CDR3nt: TGTGCCAGCGAAAGCGCCCAACGGGGTGAGCAGTTCTTC
j_gene: TRBJ2-1
abundance: -
v_gene: TRBV6-5
d_gene: -

CDR3aa: CASSFTPKDTQYF
CDR3nt: TGTGCCAGCAGCTTTACCCCCAAAGATACGCAGTATTTT
j_gene: TRBJ2-3
abundance: -
v_gene: TRBV11-3
d_gene: -

CDR3aa: CSARVGALLYEQYF
CDR3nt: TGCAGTGCTAGGGTAGGAGCCCTCCTCTACGAGCAGTACTTC
j_gene: TRBJ2-7
abundance: -
v_gene: TRBV20-1
d_gene: -

CDR3aa: CASSLGRPVQETQYF
CDR3nt: TGCGCCAGCAGCTTGGGTAGGCCGGTGCAAGAGACCCAGTACTTC
j_gene: TRBJ2-5
abundance: -
v_gene: TRBV5-1
d_gene: -

CDR3aa: CASSYVAGRETQYF
CDR3nt: TGTGCCAGCAGCTACGTAGCGGGAAGGGAGACCCAGTACTTC
j_gene: TRBJ2-5
abundance: -
v_gene: TRBV7-2
d_gene: TRBD2

CDR3aa: CASSLRLPGESYEQYF
CDR3nt: TGTGCCAGCAGCTTAAGGCTCCCAGGGGAGTCCTACGAGCAGTACTTC
j_gene: TRBJ2-7
abundance: -
v_gene: TRBV13
d_gene: -

CDR3aa: CASSKGIQREGNEQFF
CDR3nt: TGTGCCAGCAGCAAAGGTATCCAGCGGGAGGGGAATGAGCAGTTCTTC
j_gene: TRBJ2-1
abundance: -
v_gene: TRBV21-1
d_gene: -

CDR3aa: CASTKTILSPNAQFF
CDR3nt: TGTGCCAGCACTAAGACAATACTCTCGCCCAACGCGCAGTTCTTC
j_gene: TRBJ2-1
abundance: few
v_gene: TRBV6-5
d_gene: -

CDR3aa: CSAASGTGSYEQYF
CDR3nt: TGCAGTGCTGCCTCCGGGACTGGATCCTACGAGCAGTACTTC
j_gene: TRBJ2-7
abundance: -
v_gene: TRBV20-1
d_gene: -

CDR3aa: CASSVLAGDTNEQFF
CDR3nt: TGCGCCAGCAGCGTCCTAGCGGGGGACACTAATGAGCAGTTCTTC
j_gene: TRBJ2-1
abundance: -
v_gene: TRBV5-1
d_gene: TRBD2

CDR3aa: CASSSSYGPVTGEQFF
CDR3nt: TGCGCCAGCAGCTCCTCATACGGGCCGGTGACAGGAGAGCAGTTCTTC
j_gene: TRBJ2-1
abundance: -
v_gene: TRBV5-1
d_gene: -

CDR3aa: CASSHRERETQYF
CDR3nt: TGTGCCAGCAGTCACAGGGAAAGAGAGACCCAGTACTTC
j_gene: TRBJ2-5
abundance: -
v_gene: TRBV28
d_gene: -

CDR3aa: CASSLKGAHNEQFF
CDR3nt: TGTGCCAGCAGTTTGAAGGGGGCTCACAATGAGCAGTTCTTC
j_gene: TRBJ2-1
abundance: few
v_gene: TRBV27
d_gene: TRBD1

CDR3aa: CASSLDARNNYNEQFF
CDR3nt: TGTGCCAGCAGTTTAGATGCCAGGAACAACTACAATGAGCAGTTCTTC
j_gene: TRBJ2-1
abundance: -
v_gene: TRBV12-3/TRBV12-4
d_gene: -